A single sample is the source of the 20 T cell receptor beta chains below, sequenced in a study of T-cell reconstitution after alpha-beta-depleted transplantation in children. A TCRbeta library incorporating unique molecular identifiers was prepared. TCRdb ran MiXCR on the PCR reads and lists one entry per CDR3 protein. This table holds about 400,000 distinct CDR3 sequences, about 20% found once. The material sequenced was PBMCs from the stem cell graft donor, taken from the stem cell graft. The receptors shown here come from a human donor who donated a stem cell graft to a child with acute myeloid leukemia.

The chain combines TRBV2 with TRBJ2-7, with 9 nucleotides matching TRBD1. Per the germline V gene, CDR1 is SNHLY and CDR2 is FYNNEI. Trimming took 6 bases from V and 4 from J; bases not matched to a gene: 7. There are 14 residues in the CDR3. The CDR3 sequence: CASRIQGASYEQYF. DNA for the CDR3: TGTGCCAGCAGGATACAGGGGGCCAGTTACGAGCAGTACTTC.

The chain joins TRBV4-3 to TRBJ1-5; D unclear. V was shortened by 0 bases and J by 3 bases, with 9 bases between the two germline ends. CDR3 size: 15 residues. Germline V gene lookup returns CDR1 LGHNA and CDR2 YSLEER. The CDR3 DNA follows: TGCGCCAGCAGCCAAGACAGGTTTGCCAATCAGCCCCAGCATTTT. This gives the protein CASSQDRFANQPQHF.

This rearrangement joins TRBV27 to TRBJ2-2; 12 bases match TRBD2. The ends lost 2 bases at V and 5 bases at J; junction bases unmatched: 6. The CDR3 consists of 17 residues. Germline V gene data show CDR1 as MNHEY and CDR2 as SMNVEV (reference sequence). CDR3 amino acids: CASSLLTSGSGTGELFF. The CDR3 DNA follows: TGTGCCAGCAGTTTACTGACTAGCGGGAGCGGGACCGGGGAGCTGTTTTTT.

This clonotype turned up a few times. The chain combines TRBV12-3 or TRBV12-4 with TRBJ2-7, with D maybe TRBD2 (5 bases). The CDR3 runs 14 residues. V dropped 8 bases and J dropped 3 bases, with 17 bases sitting between them. The CDR3 sequence is CASGLKGGFYEQYF. CDR3 in DNA: TGTGCCAGCGGCCTGAAAGGCGGGTTCTACGAGCAGTACTTC.

To note about this clonotype: This CDR3 is missing its conserved last phenylalanine or tryptophan, likely due to a read error. This chain connects TRBV5-1 to TRBJ2-1; no reliable D call. In germline, CDR1 is SGHRS, CDR2 YFSETQ. This CDR3 is 17 amino acids long. The ends were cut back, 4 bases at V and 0 bases at J, with 17 bases in the middle. In nucleotides, the CDR3 is TGCGCCAGCAGCCTAAGACCCTCCCCAGGCTCCTACAATGAGCAGTTCCTC. Its protein product is CASSLRPSPGSYNEQFL.

CDR3 nucleotide sequence: TGTGCCAGCAGCTTAGGGGGCGCACCGGGAGAGCAGTACTTC. This encodes CASSLGGAPGEQYF. The chain has TRBV7-9 and TRBJ2-7; perhaps D is TRBD1 or TRBD2 (5 bases each). Per the germline V gene, CDR1 is SEHNR and CDR2 is FQNEAQ (reference sequence). The CDR3 length is 14 residues. V was pared by 1 base and J by 7 bases, with 14 bases between. Full variable domain (missing parts from reference TRBV7-9 and TRBJ2-7): DTGVSQNPRHKITKRGQNVTFRCDPISEHNRLYWYRQTLGQGPEFLTYFQNEAQLEKSRLLSDRFSAERPKGSFSTLEIQRTEQGDSAMYLCASSLGGAPGEQYFGPGTRLTVT.

This clonotype was counted only a few times. The chain is built from TRBV4-2 and TRBJ1-1, with a tentative D call TRBD1 (6 bases). This CDR3 has 16 residues. The germline V gene encodes CDR1 LGHNA and CDR2 YNFKEQ. V was trimmed by 0 bases and J by 1 base, leaving 12 bases between them. CDR3 DNA: TGTGCCAGCAGCCAAGACGGGGGGCGCGGGAACACTGAAGCTTTCTTT. Its translation is CASSQDGGRGNTEAFF.

This clonotype was seen just once. The chain is built from TRBV12-3 or TRBV12-4 and TRBJ1-2; TRBD1 might be the D (5 bases). Trimming pared 3 bases from V and 5 bases from J, leaving 19 bases between. The CDR3 runs to 16 residues. CDR3 DNA sequence: TGTGCCAGCAGTTTTCTGGGACCCGTGCGGTCATATGGCTACACCTTC. As protein: CASSFLGPVRSYGYTF.

This clonotype was detected many times. V and J are TRBV28 and TRBJ2-7; the D is unclear. This CDR3 comprises 11 residues. Trimming took 2 bases from V and 4 from J, leaving 3 bases between them. The germline gives CDR1 MDHEN, CDR2 SYDVKM. CDR3 nucleotides: TGTGCCAGCAGTTTAGAGTACGAGCAGTACTTC. Its protein product is CASSLEYEQYF.

This clonotype has at least ten counts. This chain links TRBV13 with TRBJ2-7, with 11 nucleotides matching TRBD2. The CDR3 consists of 15 residues. Germline V gene sequence: CDR1 PRHDT, CDR2 FYEKMQ (reference sequence). J was trimmed by 4 bases and V by 5 bases; bases with no gene match: 7. CDR3 amino acids: CASSHTSGSRYEQYF. CDR3 coding DNA: TGTGCCAGCAGCCACACTAGCGGGAGTAGGTACGAGCAGTACTTC.

This clonotype was seen many times. In DNA, the CDR3 is TGCAGTGCTCGAATAGCGGGAGGGGCCTACGAGCAGTACTTC. It codes for CSARIAGGAYEQYF. The gene calls are TRBV20-1 and TRBJ2-7, with 11 bases that match TRBD2. Germline V lookup: CDR1 DFQATT, CDR2 SNEGSKA (reference sequence). The CDR3 has 14 amino acids. Trimming took 5 bases from V and 2 from J; bases not matched to a gene: 5.

V gene TRBV11-1 combines with J gene TRBJ2-2; TRBD2 matches 9 bases. Germline loops: CDR1 SGHAT, CDR2 FQDESV (reference sequence). J was trimmed by 5 bases and V by 1 base; bases with no gene match: 8. The CDR3 has 17 residues. CDR3 sequence: CASSLGAGGPSTGELFF. As DNA, the CDR3 is TGTGCCAGCAGCTTAGGCGCGGGAGGGCCTTCTACCGGGGAGCTGTTTTTT.

This clonotype appeared a few times. The rearrangement joins TRBV11-2 to TRBJ2-1; the D is unclear. CDR3 size: 11 residues. The V end lost 7 bases, the J end lost 5 bases, and 6 bases lay between the germline ends. The germline CDR1 and CDR2 sequences are SGHAT and FQNNGV. CDR3 sequence reads: CASTDNNEQFF. The CDR3 nucleotides read TGTGCCAGCACCGACAACAATGAGCAGTTCTTC.

This chain links TRBV2 with TRBJ2-1, with a tentative D call TRBD2 (6 bases). The V end was cut by 9 bases, the J end by 0 bases, with 18 bases between. Germline CDR1 reads SNHLY; CDR2 reads FYNNEI. The CDR3 covers 16 residues. The CDR3 DNA reads TGTGCCAGACATCTAGGGACTCCAAGCTCCTACAATGAGCAGTTCTTC. Protein: CARHLGTPSSYNEQFF.

This clonotype was recorded many times. The V call is TRBV20-1, the J call TRBJ1-3; a weak D match, TRBD1 (5 bases). CDR3 length equals 12 residues. V lost 4 bases and J 1 base, leaving 5 bases between the germline ends. Germline values: CDR1 DFQATT, CDR2 SNEGSKA (reference sequence). The DNA of the CDR3 is TGCAGTGCTACAGGGTCTGGAAACACCATATATTTT. This encodes CSATGSGNTIYF.

Only a few counts were recorded for this clonotype. The chain is built from TRBV28 and TRBJ2-1; 7 bases line up with TRBD2. The length of the CDR3 is 14 residues. Germline trimming cut 4 bases from V and 4 bases from J; bases unmatched to any gene: 4. Germline V gene lookup returns CDR1 MDHEN and CDR2 SYDVKM. The CDR3 nucleotides are TGTGCCAGCAGTTCAACCGGGAGGTACAATGAGCAGTTCTTC. This translates into CASSSTGRYNEQFF.

The chain recombines TRBV12-3 or TRBV12-4 with TRBJ2-1; the D gene is possibly TRBD1 (6 bases). This CDR3 spans 14 amino acids. Trimming shortened V by 2 bases and J by 5 bases, and 10 bases separated the two germline ends. In DNA form, the CDR3 reads TGTGCCAGCAGTTTATTCAGGGGTGACAATGAGCAGTTCTTC. It encodes CASSLFRGDNEQFF.

This clonotype was found a few times. The genes are TRBV24-1 and TRBJ2-1, with D possibly matching TRBD2 (6 bases). V was pared by 9 bases and J by 10 bases, with 24 bases between. There are 15 residues in the CDR3. Per the germline V gene, CDR1 is KGHDR and CDR2 is SFDVKD. The CDR3 loop reads CATSEGPGLIWEQFF. CDR3 nucleotide sequence: TGTGCCACCTCAGAAGGTCCGGGACTCATATGGGAGCAGTTCTTC.

This clonotype was counted a few times. CDR3 sequence: CSVEGPGTGELFF. In DNA form, the CDR3 reads TGCAGCGTTGAAGGTCCGGGGACCGGGGAGCTGTTTTTT. The rearrangement links TRBV29-1 to TRBJ2-2; D is possibly TRBD2 (5 bases). In germline, CDR1 is SQVTM, CDR2 ANQGSEA. This CDR3 is built from 13 residues. V shed 1 base and J shed 5 bases, with 8 bases lying between them.

The V gene is TRBV5-1, the J gene TRBJ2-3, with D uncertain. From germline, CDR1 is SGHRS and CDR2 YFSETQ. The V end lost 0 bases, the J end lost 1 base, and 12 bases lay between the germline ends. The CDR3 covers 16 residues. CDR3 nucleotide sequence: TGCGCCAGCAGCTTGGAAAAAGGGTATGGCACAGATACGCAGTATTTT. This gives the protein CASSLEKGYGTDTQYF.